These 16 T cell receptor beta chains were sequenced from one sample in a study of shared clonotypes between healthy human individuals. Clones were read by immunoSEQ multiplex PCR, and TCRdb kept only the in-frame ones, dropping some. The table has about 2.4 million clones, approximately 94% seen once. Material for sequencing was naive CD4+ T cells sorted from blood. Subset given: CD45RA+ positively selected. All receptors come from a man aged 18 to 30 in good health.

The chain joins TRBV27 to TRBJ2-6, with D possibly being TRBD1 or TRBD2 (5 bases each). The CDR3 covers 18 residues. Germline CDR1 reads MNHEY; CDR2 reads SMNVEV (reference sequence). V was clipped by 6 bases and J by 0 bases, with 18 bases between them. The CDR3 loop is CASRSTGGKISGANVLTF. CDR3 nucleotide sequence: TGTGCCAGCAGGTCGACTGGGGGTAAAATCTCTGGGGCCAACGTCCTGACTTTC.

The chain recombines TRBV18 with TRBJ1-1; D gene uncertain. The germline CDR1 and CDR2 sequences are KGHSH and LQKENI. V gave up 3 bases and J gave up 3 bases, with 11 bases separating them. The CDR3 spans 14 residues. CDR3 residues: CASSPTDPDTEAFF. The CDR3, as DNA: TGTGCCAGCTCACCTACGGACCCGGACACTGAAGCTTTCTTT.

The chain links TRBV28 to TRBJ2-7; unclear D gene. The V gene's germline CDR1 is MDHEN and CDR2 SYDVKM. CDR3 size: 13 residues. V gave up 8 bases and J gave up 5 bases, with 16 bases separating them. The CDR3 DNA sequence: TGTGCCAGCGTCCCTCCCCGCGGACACGAGCAGTACTTC. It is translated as CASVPPRGHEQYF.

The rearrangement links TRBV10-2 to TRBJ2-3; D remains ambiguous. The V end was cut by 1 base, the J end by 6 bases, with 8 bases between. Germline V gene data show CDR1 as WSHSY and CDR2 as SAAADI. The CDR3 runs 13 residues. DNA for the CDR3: TGCGCCAGCAGTGAGTACTTCCGGGATACGCAGTATTTT. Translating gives CASSEYFRDTQYF.

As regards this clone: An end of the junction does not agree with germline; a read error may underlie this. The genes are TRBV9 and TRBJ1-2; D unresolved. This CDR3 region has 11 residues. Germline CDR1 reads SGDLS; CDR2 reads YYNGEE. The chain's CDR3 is CASSPYYGYTF. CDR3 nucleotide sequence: TGTGCCAGCAGCCCCTACTACGGCTACACCTTC.

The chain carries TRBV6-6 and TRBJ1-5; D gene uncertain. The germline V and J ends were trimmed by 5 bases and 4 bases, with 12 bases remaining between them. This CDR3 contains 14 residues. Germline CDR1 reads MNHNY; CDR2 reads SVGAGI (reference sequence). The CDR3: CASSPAAGNQPQHF. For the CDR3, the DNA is TGTGCCAGCAGTCCGGCGGCGGGGAATCAGCCCCAGCATTTT.

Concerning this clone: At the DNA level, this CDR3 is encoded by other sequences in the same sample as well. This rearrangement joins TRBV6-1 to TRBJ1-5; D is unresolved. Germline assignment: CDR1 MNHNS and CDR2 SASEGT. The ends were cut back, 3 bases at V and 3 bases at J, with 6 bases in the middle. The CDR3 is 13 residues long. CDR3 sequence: CASSEQVNQPQHF. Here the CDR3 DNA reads TGTGCCAGCAGTGAGCAGGTCAATCAGCCCCAGCATTTT.

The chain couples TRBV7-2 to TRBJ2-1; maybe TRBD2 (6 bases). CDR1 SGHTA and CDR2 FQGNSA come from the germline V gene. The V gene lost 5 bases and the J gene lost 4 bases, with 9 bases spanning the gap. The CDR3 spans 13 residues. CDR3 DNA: TGTGCCAGCAGCAGGCGGGGTTACAATGAGCAGTTCTTC. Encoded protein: CASSRRGYNEQFF.

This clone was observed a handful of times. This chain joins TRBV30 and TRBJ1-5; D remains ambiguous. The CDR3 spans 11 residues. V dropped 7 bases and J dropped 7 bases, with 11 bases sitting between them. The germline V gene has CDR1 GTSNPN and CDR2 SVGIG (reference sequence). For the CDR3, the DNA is TGTGCCTCTTGGCGGTTCCAGCCCCAGCATTTT. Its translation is CASWRFQPQHF.

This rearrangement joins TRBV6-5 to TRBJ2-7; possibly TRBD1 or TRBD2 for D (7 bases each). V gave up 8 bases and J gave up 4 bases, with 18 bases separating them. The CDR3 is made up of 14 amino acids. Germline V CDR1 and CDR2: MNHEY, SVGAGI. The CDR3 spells CASRGAGGSYEQYF. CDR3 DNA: TGTGCCAGCCGGGGGGCAGGGGGATCGTACGAGCAGTACTTC.

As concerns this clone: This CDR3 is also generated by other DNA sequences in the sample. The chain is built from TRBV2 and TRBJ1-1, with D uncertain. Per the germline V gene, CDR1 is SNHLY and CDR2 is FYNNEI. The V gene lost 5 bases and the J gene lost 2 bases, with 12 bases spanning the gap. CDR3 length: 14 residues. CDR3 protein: CASSSVGPNTEAFF. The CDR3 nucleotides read TGTGCCAGCAGTAGCGTAGGACCCAACACTGAAGCTTTCTTT.

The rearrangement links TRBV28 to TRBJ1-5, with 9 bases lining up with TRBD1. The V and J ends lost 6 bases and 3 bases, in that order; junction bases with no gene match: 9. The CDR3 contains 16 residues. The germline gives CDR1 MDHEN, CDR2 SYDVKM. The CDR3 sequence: CASSVQGARDNQPQHF. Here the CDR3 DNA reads TGTGCCAGCAGCGTACAGGGGGCAAGGGACAATCAGCCCCAGCATTTT.

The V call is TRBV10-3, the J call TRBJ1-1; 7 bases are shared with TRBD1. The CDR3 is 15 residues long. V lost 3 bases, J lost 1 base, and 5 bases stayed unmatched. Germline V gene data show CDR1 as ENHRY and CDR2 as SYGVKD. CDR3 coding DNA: TGTGCCATCAGTGAACTCCGGGACAGGAACACTGAAGCTTTCTTT. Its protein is CAISELRDRNTEAFF.

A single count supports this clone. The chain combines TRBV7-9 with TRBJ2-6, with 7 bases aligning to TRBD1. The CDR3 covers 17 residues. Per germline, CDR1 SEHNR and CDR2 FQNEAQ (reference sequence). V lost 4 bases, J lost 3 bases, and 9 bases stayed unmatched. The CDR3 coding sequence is TGTGCCAGCAGCTCAAGGGACAGCCGATTTGGGGCCAACGTCCTGACTTTC. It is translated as CASSSRDSRFGANVLTF. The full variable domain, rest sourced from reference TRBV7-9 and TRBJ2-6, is DTGVSQNPRHKITKRGQNVTFRCDPISEHNRLYWYRQTLGQGPEFLTYFQNEAQLEKSRLLSDRFSAERPKGSFSTLEIQRTEQGDSAMYLCASSSRDSRFGANVLTFGAGSRLTVL.

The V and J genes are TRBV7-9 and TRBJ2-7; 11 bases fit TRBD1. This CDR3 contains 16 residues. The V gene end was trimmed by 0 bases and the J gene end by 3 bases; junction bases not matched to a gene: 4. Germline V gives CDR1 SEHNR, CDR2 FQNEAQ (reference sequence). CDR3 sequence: CASSLAWTGGSYEQYF. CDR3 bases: TGTGCCAGCAGCTTAGCGTGGACAGGGGGCAGCTACGAGCAGTACTTC.

In DNA, the CDR3 is TGTGCCACCTCGGGGGAGACTGAAGCTTTCTTT. Translated: CATSGETEAFF. The chain links TRBV6-5 to TRBJ1-1; D possibly corresponds to TRBD1 (5 bases). CDR1 and CDR2 from the germline V gene are MNHEY and SVGAGI. The CDR3 runs to 11 residues. The V end lost 10 bases, the J end lost 5 bases, and 11 bases lay between the germline ends.